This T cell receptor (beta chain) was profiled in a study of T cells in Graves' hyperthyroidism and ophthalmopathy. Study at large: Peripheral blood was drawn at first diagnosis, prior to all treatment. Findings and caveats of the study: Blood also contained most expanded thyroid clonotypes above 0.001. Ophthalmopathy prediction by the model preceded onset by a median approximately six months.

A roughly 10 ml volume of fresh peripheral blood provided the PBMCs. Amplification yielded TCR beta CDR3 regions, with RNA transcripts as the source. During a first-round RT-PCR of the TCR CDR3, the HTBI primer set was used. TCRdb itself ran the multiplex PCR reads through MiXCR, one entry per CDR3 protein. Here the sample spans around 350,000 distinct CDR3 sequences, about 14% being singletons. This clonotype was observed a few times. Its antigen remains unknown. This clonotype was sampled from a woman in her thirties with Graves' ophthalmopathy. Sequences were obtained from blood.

The CDR3 nucleotides are TGTGCCGGCAAGAACACCCGCGGCGGGGATACGCAGTATTTT. This sequence encodes CAGKNTRGGDTQYF. The chain recombines TRBV2 with TRBJ2-3, with D possibly being TRBD2 (5 bases). The CDR3 is made up of 14 amino acids. Germline V gene data show CDR1 as SNHLY and CDR2 as FYNNEI. Trimming pared 11 bases from V and 6 bases from J, leaving 21 bases between. The complete variable domain, with remaining parts taken from reference TRBV2 and TRBJ2-3, reads EPEVTQTPSHQVTQMGQEVILRCVPISNHLYFYWYRQILGQKVEFLVSFYNNEISEKSEIFDDQFSVERPDGSNFTLKIRSTKLEDSAMYFCAGKNTRGGDTQYFGPGTRLTVL.